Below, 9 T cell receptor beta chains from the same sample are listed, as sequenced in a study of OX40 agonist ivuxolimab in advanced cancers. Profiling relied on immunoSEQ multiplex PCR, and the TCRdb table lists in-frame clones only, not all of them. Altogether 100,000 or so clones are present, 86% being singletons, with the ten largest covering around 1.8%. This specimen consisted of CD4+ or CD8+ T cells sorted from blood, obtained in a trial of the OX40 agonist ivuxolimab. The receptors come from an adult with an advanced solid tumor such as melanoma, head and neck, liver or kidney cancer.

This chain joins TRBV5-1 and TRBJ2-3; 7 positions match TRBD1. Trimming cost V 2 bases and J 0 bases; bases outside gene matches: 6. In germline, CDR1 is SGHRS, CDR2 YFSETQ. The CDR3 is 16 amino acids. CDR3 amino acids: CASSLQGRTSTDTQYF. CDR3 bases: TGCGCCAGCAGCTTACAGGGGCGAACTAGCACAGATACGCAGTATTTT.

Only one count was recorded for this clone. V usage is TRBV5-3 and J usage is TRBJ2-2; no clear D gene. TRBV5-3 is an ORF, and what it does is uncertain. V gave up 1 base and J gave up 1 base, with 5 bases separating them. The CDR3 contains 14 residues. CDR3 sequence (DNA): TGTGCCAGAAGCTTGAATCGGAACACCGGGGAGCTGTTTTTT. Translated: CARSLNRNTGELFF.

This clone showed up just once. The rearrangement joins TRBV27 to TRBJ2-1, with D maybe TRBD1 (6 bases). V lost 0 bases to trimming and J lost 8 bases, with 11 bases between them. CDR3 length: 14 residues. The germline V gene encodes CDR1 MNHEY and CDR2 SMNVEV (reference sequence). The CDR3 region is CASSLSQGRDEQFF. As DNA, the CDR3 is TGTGCCAGCAGTTTATCCCAGGGGCGGGATGAGCAGTTCTTC.

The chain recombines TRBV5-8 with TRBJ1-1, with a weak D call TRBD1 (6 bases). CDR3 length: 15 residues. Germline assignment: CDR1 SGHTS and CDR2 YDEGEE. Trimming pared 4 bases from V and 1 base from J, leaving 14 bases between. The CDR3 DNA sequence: TGTGCCAGCAGCCCTTGGGACACGCCGAACACTGAAGCTTTCTTT. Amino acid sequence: CASSPWDTPNTEAFF.

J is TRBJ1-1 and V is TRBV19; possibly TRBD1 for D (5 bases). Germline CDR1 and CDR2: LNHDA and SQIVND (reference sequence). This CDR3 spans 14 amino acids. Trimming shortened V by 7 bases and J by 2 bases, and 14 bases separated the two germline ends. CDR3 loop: CASTLRTPNTEAFF. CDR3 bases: TGTGCCAGTACTCTAAGGACACCAAACACTGAAGCTTTCTTT.

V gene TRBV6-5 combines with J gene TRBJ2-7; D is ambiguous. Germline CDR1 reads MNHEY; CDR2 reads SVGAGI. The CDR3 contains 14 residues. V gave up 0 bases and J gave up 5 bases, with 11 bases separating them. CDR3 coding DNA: TGTGCCAGCAGTTACTCGAGGACCAACCACGAGCAGTACTTC. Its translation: CASSYSRTNHEQYF.

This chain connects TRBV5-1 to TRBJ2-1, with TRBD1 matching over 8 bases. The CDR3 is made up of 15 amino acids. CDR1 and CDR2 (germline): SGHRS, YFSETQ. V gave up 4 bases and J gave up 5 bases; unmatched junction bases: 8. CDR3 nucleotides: TGCGCCAGCAGCCCCTGGGGGACAGGTCACAATGAGCAGTTCTTC. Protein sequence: CASSPWGTGHNEQFF.

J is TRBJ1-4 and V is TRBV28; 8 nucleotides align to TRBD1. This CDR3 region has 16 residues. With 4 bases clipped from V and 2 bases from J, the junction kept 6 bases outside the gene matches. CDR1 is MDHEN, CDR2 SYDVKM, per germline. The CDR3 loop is CASSSLAGGTNEKLFF. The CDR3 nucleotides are TGTGCCAGCAGTTCACTCGCAGGGGGCACTAATGAAAAACTGTTTTTT.

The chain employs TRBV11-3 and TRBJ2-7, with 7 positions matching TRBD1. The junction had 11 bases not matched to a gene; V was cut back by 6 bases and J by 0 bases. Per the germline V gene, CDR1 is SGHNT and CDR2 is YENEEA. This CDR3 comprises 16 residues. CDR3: CASRGMGQSFSYEQYF. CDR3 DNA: TGTGCCAGCAGGGGAATGGGACAGTCCTTCTCCTACGAGCAGTACTTC.